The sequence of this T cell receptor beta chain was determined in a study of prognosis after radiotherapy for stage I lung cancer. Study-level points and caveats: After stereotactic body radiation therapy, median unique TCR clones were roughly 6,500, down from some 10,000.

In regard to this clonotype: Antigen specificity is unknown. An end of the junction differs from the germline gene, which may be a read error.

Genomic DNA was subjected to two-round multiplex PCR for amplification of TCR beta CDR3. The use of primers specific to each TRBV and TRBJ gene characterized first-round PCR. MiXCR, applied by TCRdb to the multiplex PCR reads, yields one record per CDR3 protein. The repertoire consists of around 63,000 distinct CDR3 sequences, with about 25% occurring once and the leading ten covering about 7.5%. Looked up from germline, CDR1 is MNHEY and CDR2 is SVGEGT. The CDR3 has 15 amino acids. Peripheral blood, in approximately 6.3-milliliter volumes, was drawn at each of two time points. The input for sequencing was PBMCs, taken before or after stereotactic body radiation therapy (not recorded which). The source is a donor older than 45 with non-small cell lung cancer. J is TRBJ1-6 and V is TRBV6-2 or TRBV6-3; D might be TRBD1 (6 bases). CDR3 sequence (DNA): TGTGCCAGAAGTTACGGGGGCGCAGGCCCCTCACCCTTCCACTTT. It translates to CARSYGGAGPSPFHF.